This TCR beta chain stems from a study of vaccination effects on CD4 cells after COVID-19 (dated by TCRdb to between 2021 and 2023). For context, the study as a whole: Each participant got two doses of an mRNA SARS-CoV-2 vaccine, either BNT162b2 or mRNA-1273. Cultures from other donors in the study were sequenced using the Oncomine TCR Beta short-read assay on an Illumina iSeq 100. The study compared SARS-CoV-2 spike-specific CD4+ TCR repertoires before and after mRNA vaccination in COVID-19 convalescent patients and infection-naive vaccine recipients. A total of 10 COVID-19 convalescent patients and a few SARS-CoV-2-naive healthy vaccine recipients were included in the full study.

General conclusions and limits of the study: Clones induced by infection and clones induced by vaccination both contracted markedly at late timepoints after vaccination, which fits with T cell responses waning over time. In healthy vaccine recipients, vaccine-induced clones were almost all SARS-CoV-2 mono-reactive, with only 1 of 255 being cross-reactive with common cold coronaviruses. Only a small number of convalescent patients were included, and no early post-infection timepoints were available, which limited the study.

Concerning this clone itself: The clone's antigen remains unknown. There are no base qualities to consult, and no much larger clone falls within one base.

Receptors were amplified or captured by the immunoSEQ multiplex PCR assay. DNA from the cultured, isolated CD4+ T cells was subjected to TCR beta CDR3 sequencing. The study's processing was this. Non-productive TCR sequences were removed, reads were trimmed to the CDR3 region, and CDR3s of at least 7 amino acids were retained. The MANAFEST web app was used to identify antigen-specific clonotypes by comparing expansion in peptide wells with expansion in reference cultures. Positive clones required FDR<0.05 expansion versus reference and all other wells, odds ratio above 5, and frequency above 0.1% in two replicate wells. A clonotype was defined as cross-reactive if the clonotype was significantly expanded both in SARS-CoV-2 spike wells and in at least one common cold coronavirus spike condition. CDR3 similarity was assessed by Levenshtein distance using the stringdist R package, and unrooted trees were constructed with ape in R 3.6.1. TCRdb stores this immuneACCESS table with in-frame sequences only. Part of the clones is absent; in the studies checked, under half of the shortfall reflects unresolved V genes, and no reason is known for the rest. Clonal size and the V and J genes are those of that table, whereas D and trimming came from the DNA. For this sample there are nearly 35,000 clones; 73% appear just once. The biggest ten clones account for around 27% of the sample.

In the ViraFEST assay, PBMC were stimulated with viral peptide pools, and antigen-specific CD4+ T cell clonotypes were then identified by expansion using TCR sequencing. After about 9 days of culture, CD4+ T cells were isolated with the EasySep CD4+ T cell isolation kit. Negative nucleocapsid antibody results before and after vaccination confirmed that the healthy vaccine recipients had no prior SARS-CoV-2 infection. Each well held fewer than 2.5 million PBMC cultured in IMDM containing roughly 4.9% human AB serum, roughly 10 IU/ml IL-2 and gentamicin, along with around 11 ug/ml peptides. On days 3 and 7, half of the culture medium was replaced with fresh IL-2-containing medium. Unless noted otherwise, every peptide stimulation condition was grown in triplicate wells. Using Ficoll-Paque Plus gradient centrifugation, PBMC were separated from whole blood and then either used fresh or cryopreserved at -140C. The spike proteins of SARS-CoV-2 and of the common cold coronaviruses HCoV-NL63, HCoV-OC43 and HCoV-229E were spanned by overlapping peptide pools. The QIAamp micro DNA kit was used to extract genomic DNA from the cultured CD4+ T cells.

The germline V gene yields SGDLS for CDR1 and YYNGEE for CDR2. Spanning cysteine to phenylalanine, the CDR3 consists of 15 amino acids. This entry keeps only the CDR3 DNA: 45 bases, framed from base 1. Trimming takes 0 bases from V and 1 base from J, and the germline ends sit 11 bases apart. Sequenced here: CD4+ T cells from PBMCs cultured with HCoV-OC43 spike peptides, sampled before COVID-19 vaccination. The label giving this sample's cell subset or site can be read as: HCoV-OC43 spike overlapping peptide pool stimulation. The V gene is TRBV9 and the J gene is TRBJ2-7; there is no confident call for the D gene. The source is a human donor who received a COVID-19 vaccine. CDR3 loop: CASSVEPDRSYEQYF. The base sequence is TGTGCCAGCAGCGTAGAACCGGACCGGTCCTACGAGCAGTACTTC.